What follows are 20 T cell receptor beta chains derived from one specimen sequenced in a study of CD8 T cells in ankylosing spondylitis. Study observations and caveats: It appeared that ankylosing spondylitis blood was characterized by a TCR beta motif of seven or eight highly homologous variants.

Via MiXCR, TCRdb re-called the 5' RACE reads, giving one row per CDR3 protein. The sample has over 400,000 distinct CDR3 sequences, roughly a quarter seen once; the top ten hold approximately 1%. Their antigen targets remain unknown. The sample taken for sequencing was blood, either unsorted or a sorted T cell fraction (not recorded which). All receptors derive from a male donor with ankylosing spondylitis.

The chain combines TRBV6-1 with TRBJ2-1, with 7 bases fitting TRBD2. The V gene end was trimmed by 5 bases and the J gene end by 0 bases; junction bases not matched to a gene: 4. Germline lookup yields CDR1 MNHNS and CDR2 SASEGT. This CDR3 contains 15 residues. CDR3 nucleotides: TGTGCCAGCAGTCCTCTAGCGGACTCCTACAATGAGCAGTTCTTC. Amino acids: CASSPLADSYNEQFF.

This clonotype has a handful of counts. V gene TRBV10-3 combines with J gene TRBJ1-2, with 7 positions matching TRBD1. Trimming removed 4 bases from V and 2 bases from J; junction bases left unmatched: 7. Germline V CDR1 and CDR2: ENHRY, SYGVKD. CDR3 length: 15 amino acids. The CDR3 DNA follows: TGTGCCATCAGTGCTGCTGGACAGGACAACTATGGCTACACCTTC. Its translation is CAISAAGQDNYGYTF.

There are a few counts of this clonotype. This chain joins TRBV29-1 and TRBJ1-3; unclear D gene. The CDR3 contains 12 residues. Between the trimmed V and J ends, which lost 4 bases and 0 bases, there was a span of 4 bases. Germline V CDR1 and CDR2: SQVTM, ANQGSEA. The CDR3 protein is CSVGTSGNTIYF. The CDR3 bases are TGCAGCGTTGGGACCTCTGGAAACACCATATATTTT.

The chain uses TRBV12-3 or TRBV12-4 and TRBJ1-3, with a weak D call TRBD1 (5 bases). V gave up 2 bases and J gave up 2 bases, with 7 bases separating them. This CDR3 has 14 amino acids. DNA of the CDR3: TGTGCCAGCAGTTTACGGGGGACTGGAAACACCATATATTTT. Translating it yields CASSLRGTGNTIYF.

This clonotype was counted a few times. V is TRBV10-3 and J is TRBJ2-1, with TRBD1 identical over 8 bases. The CDR3 has 15 amino acids. J gave up 7 bases and V 6 bases, and 11 bases lay outside the gene matches. Germline V CDR1 and CDR2: ENHRY, SYGVKD. The CDR3: CAISDGQGGGNEQFF. In DNA form, the CDR3 reads TGTGCCATCAGCGACGGACAGGGAGGTGGAAATGAGCAGTTCTTC.

The gene calls are TRBV7-9 and TRBJ1-1; D remains unclear. The CDR3 length is 16 residues. The V and J ends lost 3 bases and 1 base respectively, with 15 bases between them. Per germline, CDR1 SEHNR and CDR2 FQNEAQ (reference sequence). CDR3 DNA sequence: TGTGCCAGCAGCTTTGGCCAGGAAAGAGGGAACACTGAAGCTTTCTTT. It encodes CASSFGQERGNTEAFF.

This clonotype showed up just a few times. This chain links TRBV27 with TRBJ1-5, with a weak D call TRBD1 (6 bases). V was trimmed by 9 bases and J by 5 bases, leaving 17 bases between them. The CDR3 length is 14 residues. Germline V gene lookup returns CDR1 MNHEY and CDR2 SMNVEV (reference sequence). The CDR3 coding sequence is TGTGCCAGTGCCCGGGACAACGGCTATCAGCCCCAGCATTTT. Encoded protein: CASARDNGYQPQHF.

This clonotype was seen a handful of times. The gene calls are TRBV5-6 and TRBJ1-5; D is ambiguous. Trimming pared 4 bases from V and 4 bases from J, leaving 0 bases between. The CDR3 spans 10 residues. The germline V gene encodes CDR1 SGHDT and CDR2 YYEEEE. Here the CDR3 reads CASSNQPQHF. In DNA, the CDR3 is TGTGCCAGCAGCAATCAGCCCCAGCATTTT.

This chain connects TRBV2 to TRBJ2-3; D might be TRBD2 (6 bases). The CDR3 spans 15 residues. V was trimmed by 4 bases and J by 2 bases, leaving 13 bases between them. Germline values: CDR1 SNHLY, CDR2 FYNNEI. Written as DNA, the CDR3 is TGTGCCAGCAGTGTTACTAGCTCGGTCACAGATACGCAGTATTTT. Translation gives CASSVTSSVTDTQYF.

The chain carries TRBV5-1 and TRBJ2-5, with TRBD1 matching 9 bases. Germline trimming cut 4 bases from V and 5 bases from J; bases unmatched to any gene: 9. The length of the CDR3 is 15 residues. Germline V gene data show CDR1 as SGHRS and CDR2 as YFSETQ. The CDR3 loop is CASSQNRGPEETQYF. CDR3 nucleotides: TGCGCCAGCAGCCAGAACAGGGGGCCCGAGGAGACCCAGTACTTC.

The chain employs TRBV24-1 and TRBJ1-1; TRBD1 might be the D (6 bases). Per germline, CDR1 KGHDR and CDR2 SFDVKD. The CDR3 covers 11 residues. V was cut by 6 bases and J by 11 bases, with 12 bases left in between. As DNA, the CDR3 is TGTGCCACCAGTTCAAGGGGGTTGGCTTTCTTT. Translated, it gives CATSSRGLAFF.

This clonotype was counted between two and nine times. The chain joins TRBV12-3 or TRBV12-4 to TRBJ1-5; TRBD1 is a possible D gene (5 bases). This CDR3 comprises 16 residues. The V gene lost 1 base and the J gene lost 0 bases, with 10 bases spanning the gap. CDR3: CASSLGSGNSNQPQHF. The CDR3 DNA reads as TGTGCCAGCAGTTTAGGATCAGGGAATAGCAATCAGCCCCAGCATTTT.

Concerning this clonotype: Compared with germline, one end of the junction differs, possibly owing to a read error. Here the CDR3 reads CASSTWTGTNFGYTF. The CDR3 nucleotides are TGTGCCAGCAGTACCTGGACAGGGACAAACTTTGGCTACACCTTC. The rearrangement uses TRBV12-3 or TRBV12-4 and TRBJ1-2, with 8 bases identical to TRBD1. This CDR3 is 15 amino acids long.

In this sample, this clonotype turned up a few times. The chain has TRBV27 and TRBJ1-3, with D maybe TRBD1 (6 bases). The V gene lost 6 bases and the J gene lost 4 bases, with 13 bases spanning the gap. CDR3 length: 14 residues. The germline V gene encodes CDR1 MNHEY and CDR2 SMNVEV (reference sequence). The CDR3 reads CASRRTAGGNTIYF. In nucleotides, the CDR3 is TGTGCCAGCAGAAGGACAGCGGGGGGAAACACCATATATTTT.

The chain couples TRBV24-1 to TRBJ2-1, with D perhaps TRBD2 (7 bases). With 0 bases removed from V and 9 bases from J, the gap between germline ends came to 14 bases. The CDR3 contains 15 residues. Germline CDR1 is KGHDR and CDR2 is SFDVKD. The CDR3, as DNA: TGTGCCACCAGTGATTTGAATCGGGGGGCTGTTGAGCAGTTCTTC. It codes for CATSDLNRGAVEQFF.

This clonotype has more than one count but fewer than ten. The V call is TRBV5-1, the J call TRBJ1-2; unclear D gene. Germline CDR1 reads SGHRS; CDR2 reads YFSETQ. Trimming cost V 1 base and J 8 bases, with 12 bases left between them. The CDR3 contains 13 residues. The CDR3 sequence: CASSLNSLGGYTF. The CDR3 nucleotides read TGCGCCAGCAGCTTGAACTCCCTGGGCGGCTACACCTTC.

The chain recombines TRBV20-1 with TRBJ1-6; D unclear. This CDR3 contains 13 residues. V lost 1 base to trimming and J lost 5 bases, with 6 bases between them. Germline CDR1 reads DFQATT; CDR2 reads SNEGSKA (reference sequence). The CDR3 nucleotides are TGCAGTGCTAGAGCAAAGAATAATTCACCCCTCCACTTT. Protein product: CSARAKNNSPLHF.

This sequence joins TRBV5-6 and TRBJ2-2; D gene uncertain. Germline values: CDR1 SGHDT, CDR2 YYEEEE. This CDR3 comprises 16 residues. V lost 2 bases and J 0 bases, leaving 11 bases between the germline ends. CDR3 residues: CASSFSFAANTGELFF. Here the CDR3 DNA reads TGTGCCAGCAGCTTTTCTTTCGCAGCGAACACCGGGGAGCTGTTTTTT.

The chain links TRBV24-1 to TRBJ2-5; D gene uncertain. This CDR3 is 11 amino acids long. V was cut by 9 bases and J by 0 bases, with 4 bases left in between. Germline V gene lookup returns CDR1 KGHDR and CDR2 SFDVKD. CDR3 in DNA: TGTGCCACCCAGTACCAAGAGACCCAGTACTTC. Its protein is CATQYQETQYF.

This clonotype was seen a handful of times. This rearrangement joins TRBV2 to TRBJ2-1; tentatively, D is TRBD1 (6 bases). Trimming pared 5 bases from V and 6 bases from J, leaving 11 bases between. CDR1 and CDR2 (germline): SNHLY, FYNNEI. The CDR3 totals 13 residues. Written as DNA, the CDR3 is TGTGCCAGCAGTCCAAGGGGGATCAATGAGCAGTTCTTC. This codes for CASSPRGINEQFF.